This T cell receptor (beta chain) was captured by sequencing in a study of Graves' ophthalmopathy and Graves' hyperthyroidism. Study observations and caveats: Blood contained most expanded thyroid clonotypes exceeding 0.001 frequency.

A note on this clonotype: Its antigen is currently unknown. A read error may account for a junction end that differs from germline.

Every ophthalmopathy donor presented moderate-to-severe activity, CAS ≥3, NOSPECS ≥4 and duration under 3 months. From RNA, the CDR3 regions of TCR beta chains were amplified and sequenced. First-round RT-PCR relied on HTBI primers, and a second-round multiplex PCR came next. TCRdb re-called the multiplex PCR reads with MiXCR, one entry per CDR3 protein. The sample contains about 240,000 distinct CDR3 sequences, around 42% of which appear only once. The TCR originated in an adult man with Graves' ophthalmopathy. The sequenced sample was peripheral blood.

The CDR3 DNA reads as TGCGCCAGCAGCTTTTTTGGGGGTGAGGATAATTCACCCCTCCACTTT. It codes for CASSFFGGEDNSPLHF. The genes are TRBV9 and TRBJ1-6; tentative D call: TRBD1 (5 bases). CDR1 SGDLS and CDR2 YYNGEE come from the germline V gene. This CDR3 has 16 amino acids.